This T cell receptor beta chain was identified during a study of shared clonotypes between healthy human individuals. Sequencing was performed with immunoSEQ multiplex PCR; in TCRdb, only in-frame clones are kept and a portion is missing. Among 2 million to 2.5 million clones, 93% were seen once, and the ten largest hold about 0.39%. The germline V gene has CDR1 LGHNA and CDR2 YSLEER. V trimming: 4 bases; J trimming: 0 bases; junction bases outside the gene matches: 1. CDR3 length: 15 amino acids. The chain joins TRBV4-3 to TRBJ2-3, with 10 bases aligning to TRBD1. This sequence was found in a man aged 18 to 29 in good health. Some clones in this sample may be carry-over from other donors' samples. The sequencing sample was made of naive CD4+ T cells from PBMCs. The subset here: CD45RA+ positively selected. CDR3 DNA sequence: TGCGCCAGCAGCCGGGGACAGGGGAGCACAGATACGCAGTATTTT. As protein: CASSRGQGSTDTQYF.